This TCR beta chain was found in a study of Ad26.COV2.S vaccination and SARS-CoV-2 variants. Study-level background: The donor participated in the COV1001 trial, in its Ad26.COV2.S arm. The authors gave Ad26.COV2.S intramuscularly, either once or twice 56 days apart. Study results and limitations: There was reportedly substantial breadth in spike-specific CD8+ and CD4+ T cell responses after vaccination.

Treatment noted: around 19 received Ad26.COV2.S at low or high dose, single or two shots; about 5 received placebo; per-sample allocation not given. On day 63 after the first injection, vaccine and placebo recipients gave samples. The sample came from a Boston adult aged 18-55 years. Libraries were prepared by immunoSEQ multiplex PCR; TCRdb keeps only in-frame clonotypes and omits some of them. This repertoire shows a few hundred thousand clones, about 91% found once; its top ten account for around 1.8%. CDR1 is SGHTA, CDR2 FQGNSA, per germline. CDR3 size: 15 residues. Worth noting for this clone: The antigen is undetermined. A read error may account for a junction end that differs from germline.

The sample in question was peripheral blood, obtained in a trial of Ad26.COV2.S vaccine versus placebo. This rearrangement joins TRBV7-2 to TRBJ1-3; unclear D gene. The receptor comes from a person between 18 and 59 years old who received the Ad26.COV2.S COVID-19 vaccine or a placebo. Here the CDR3 DNA reads TGTGCCAGCAGTTTAGCCCCGGGAAGCGGAAACACCATATATTTT. It yields the protein CASSLAPGSGNTIYF.